In its sample, the clone carrying this T cell receptor beta chain was seen many times. These data are taken from a study of T cell repertoires in cytomegalovirus infection. CDR3 size: 16 residues. The V gene's germline CDR1 is MNHEY and CDR2 SVGAGI. V was pared by 0 bases and J by 4 bases, with 7 bases of the junction left unmatched. From the reads, TCRdb called clonotypes with MiXCR, one entry per CDR3 protein. The sample has around 240,000 distinct CDR3 sequences; approximately 24% are singletons. The chain couples TRBV6-5 to TRBJ2-5; 8 bases map to TRBD2. The source is a human donor in good health (CMV status not recorded). Some clones in this sample may be carry-over from other donors' samples. The source material was CD8+ T cells from PBMCs. CDR3 region: CASSYSPLAGPETQYF. As DNA, the CDR3 is TGTGCCAGCAGTTACTCGCCCCTAGCGGGTCCAGAGACCCAGTACTTC.